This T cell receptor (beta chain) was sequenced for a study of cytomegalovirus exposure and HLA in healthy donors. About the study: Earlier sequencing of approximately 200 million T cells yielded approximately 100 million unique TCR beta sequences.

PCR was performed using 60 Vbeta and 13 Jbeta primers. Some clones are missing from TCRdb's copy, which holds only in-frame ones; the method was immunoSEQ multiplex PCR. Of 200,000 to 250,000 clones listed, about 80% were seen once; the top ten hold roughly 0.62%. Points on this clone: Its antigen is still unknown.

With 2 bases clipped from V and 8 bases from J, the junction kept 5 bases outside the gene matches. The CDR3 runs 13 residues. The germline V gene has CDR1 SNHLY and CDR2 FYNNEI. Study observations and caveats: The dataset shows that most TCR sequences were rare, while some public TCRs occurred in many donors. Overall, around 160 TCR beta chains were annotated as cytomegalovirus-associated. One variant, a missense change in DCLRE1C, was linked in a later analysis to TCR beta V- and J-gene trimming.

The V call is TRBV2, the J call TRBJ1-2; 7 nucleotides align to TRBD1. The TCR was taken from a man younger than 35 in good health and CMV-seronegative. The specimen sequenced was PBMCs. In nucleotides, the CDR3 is TGTGCCAGCAGTGAAAGAGGGGGCGCGGGCTACACCTTC. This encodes CASSERGGAGYTF.